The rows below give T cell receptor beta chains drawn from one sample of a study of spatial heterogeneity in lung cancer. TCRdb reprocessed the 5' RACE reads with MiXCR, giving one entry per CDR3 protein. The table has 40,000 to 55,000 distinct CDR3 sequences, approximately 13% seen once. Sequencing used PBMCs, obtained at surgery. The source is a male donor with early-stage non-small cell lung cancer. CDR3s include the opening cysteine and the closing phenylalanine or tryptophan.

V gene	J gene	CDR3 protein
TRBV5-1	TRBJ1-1	CASSLTGEGTEAFF
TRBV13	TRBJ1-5	CASSPKGNQPQHF
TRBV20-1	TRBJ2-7	CSARYPGWDYEQYF
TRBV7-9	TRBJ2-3	CASSKRLAGDTQYF
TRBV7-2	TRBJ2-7	CASSLVSIQGGYEQYF
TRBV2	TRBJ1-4	CASSVQGLTNEKLFF
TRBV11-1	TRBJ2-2	CASSLDSNTGELFF
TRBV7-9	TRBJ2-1	CASSLGTSGINEQFF
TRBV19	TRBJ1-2	CASSIRTDNFYGYTF
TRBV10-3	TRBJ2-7	CAISAGTGRASGSYEQYF
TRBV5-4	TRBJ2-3	CASSLAGADTQYF
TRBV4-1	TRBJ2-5	CASSQGDRRGETQYF
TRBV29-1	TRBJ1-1	CSVETGTEAFF
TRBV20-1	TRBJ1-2	CSARKGRGYGYTF
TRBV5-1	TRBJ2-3	CASSLGQFTDTQYF
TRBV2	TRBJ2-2	CASSVTRTSDHTTGELFF
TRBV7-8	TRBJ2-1	CASSLVSSGSNEQFF
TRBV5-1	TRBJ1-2	CASSTNRDPYGYTF
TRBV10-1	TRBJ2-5	CASSGQAQETQYF
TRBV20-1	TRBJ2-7	CSAELLGGLMYF
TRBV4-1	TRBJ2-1	CASSQGLAGGNEQFF
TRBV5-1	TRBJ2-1	CASSLTSGPRDEQFF
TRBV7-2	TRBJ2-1	CASSFAGQGYEQFF
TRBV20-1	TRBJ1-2	CSARDPKRDRAYGYTF
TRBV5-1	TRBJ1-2	CASSLQGNGYTF
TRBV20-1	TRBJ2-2	CSASNFTGELFF
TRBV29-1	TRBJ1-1	CSVCPDMNTEAFF
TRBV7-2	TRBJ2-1	CASSSGASSYNEQFF
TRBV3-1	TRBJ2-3	CASSQARQDTQYF
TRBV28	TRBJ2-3	CASSLSASTTTDTQYF
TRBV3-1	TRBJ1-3	CASSLLSSGNTIYF
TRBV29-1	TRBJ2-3	CSGCTDTQYF
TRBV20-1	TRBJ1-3	CSARVGSSGNTIYF
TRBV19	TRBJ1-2	CASSIQLTYGYTF
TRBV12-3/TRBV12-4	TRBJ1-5	CASSFDRVRQPQHF
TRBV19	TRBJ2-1	CASTTTGFQNNEQFF
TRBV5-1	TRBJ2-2	CASSRTTNTGELFF
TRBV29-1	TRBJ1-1	CSVEGAFF
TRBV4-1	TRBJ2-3	CASTGRRDTDTQYF
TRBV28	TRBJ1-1	CASQKGLGALTEAFF
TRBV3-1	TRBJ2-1	CASSHAGEHNEQFF
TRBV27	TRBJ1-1	CASSSRDRSGTEAFF
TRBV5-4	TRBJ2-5	CASSPWGASGGETQYF
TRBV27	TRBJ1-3	CASSPSRFVSGNTIYF
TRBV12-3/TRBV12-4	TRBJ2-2	CASSRRQADTGELFF
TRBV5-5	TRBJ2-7	CASSFGGRINEQYF
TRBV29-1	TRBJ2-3	CSVDQGQGYSTDTQYF
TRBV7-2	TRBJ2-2	CASSLVVLNTGELFF
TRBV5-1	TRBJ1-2	CASSWRQGGNYGYTF